This entry lists 9 T cell receptor beta chains sequenced from one sample in a study of T cells after yellow fever vaccination. TCRdb fed the 5' RACE reads into MiXCR, producing one record per CDR3 protein. The sample has 450,000 to 600,000 distinct CDR3 sequences, roughly a sixth seen once. The sequenced sample was PBMCs, obtained 5 to 6 days after the first yellow fever vaccination. The source of these receptors is a man aged 18 to 30 who received the YFV17D yellow fever vaccine.

This clonotype was seen only a few times. The gene calls are TRBV5-4 and TRBJ1-1, with D perhaps matching TRBD1 (5 bases). The CDR3 runs to 15 residues. Trimming took off 1 base at V and 1 base at J, with 11 bases between the two ends. The germline V gene encodes CDR1 SGHNT and CDR2 YYREEE (reference sequence). The CDR3 DNA is TGTGCCAGCAGCTTGTATAAGGGGCCGAACACTGAAGCTTTCTTT. Translated, it gives CASSLYKGPNTEAFF. Full variable domain (outside the CDR3, taken from reference TRBV5-4 and TRBJ1-1): ETGVTQSPTHLIKTRGQQVTLRCSSQSGHNTVSWYQQALGQGPQFIFQYYREEENGRGNFPPRFSGLQFPNYSSELNVNALELDDSALYLCASSLYKGPNTEAFFGQGTRLTVV.

This clonotype was counted many times. DNA for the CDR3: TGCGCCAGCAGCCTGGGGGTCGGACAGCCAGAGACCCAGTACTTC. Its protein is CASSLGVGQPETQYF. The chain has TRBV4-1 and TRBJ2-5, with D possibly matching TRBD1 (6 bases). V dropped 4 bases and J dropped 4 bases, with 16 bases sitting between them. The CDR3 is 15 residues long. Germline lookup yields CDR1 MGHRA and CDR2 YSYEKL.

The chain has TRBV4-3 and TRBJ2-1; 11 bases fit TRBD2. The CDR3 spans 14 residues. Trimming removed 3 bases from V and 7 bases from J; junction bases left unmatched: 2. Germline-derived CDR1 and CDR2 are LGHNA and YSLEER. CDR3 sequence reads: CASSHLAGGNEQFF. The CDR3 DNA reads TGCGCCAGCAGCCACCTAGCGGGGGGTAATGAGCAGTTCTTC.

This clonotype has just a few counts. V usage is TRBV5-1 and J usage is TRBJ1-1; D may be TRBD1 (6 bases). V was trimmed by 4 bases and J by 1 base, leaving 11 bases between them. The CDR3 runs to 14 residues. Germline V gives CDR1 SGHRS, CDR2 YFSETQ. CDR3 DNA sequence: TGCGCCAGCAGCCCGAGGGGGGAGAACACTGAAGCTTTCTTT. Its protein product is CASSPRGENTEAFF.

This clonotype was seen a few times. The V gene is TRBV10-3, the J gene TRBJ2-7; D may be TRBD1 (5 bases). Germline CDR1 reads ENHRY; CDR2 reads SYGVKD. The CDR3 totals 14 residues. The V gene lost 5 bases and the J gene lost 2 bases, with 13 bases spanning the gap. In nucleotides, the CDR3 is TGTGCCATCAGTTCACCCGACAGTACCTACGAGCAGTACGTC. This encodes CAISSPDSTYEQYV.

This clonotype was picked up one time. The V call is TRBV7-2, the J call TRBJ1-6; perhaps TRBD1 as D (6 bases). This CDR3 is 15 amino acids long. Looked up from germline, CDR1 is SGHTA and CDR2 is FQGNSA. V lost 1 base to trimming and J lost 10 bases, with 14 bases between them. CDR3 protein: CASSLVQGISSPLHF. CDR3 sequence (DNA): TGTGCCAGCAGCTTAGTCCAGGGGATATCGTCACCCCTCCACTTT.

Only a few counts were recorded for this clonotype. The chain combines TRBV6-1 with TRBJ1-1, with a tentative D call TRBD1 (5 bases). V was trimmed by 6 bases and J by 5 bases, leaving 19 bases between them. Germline V gives CDR1 MNHNS, CDR2 SASEGT. The CDR3 runs to 15 residues. The CDR3 DNA reads TGTGCCAGCAGGGGGGTCAAGAAGGGAGGTACTGAAGCTTTCTTT. Translation: CASRGVKKGGTEAFF.

The genes are TRBV24-1 and TRBJ1-5; no reliable D call. CDR3 length equals 16 residues. Germline V CDR1 and CDR2: KGHDR, SFDVKD. Deletions cut 4 bases from V and 4 bases from J, with 16 bases between. The CDR3 DNA sequence: TGTGCCACCAGTGACCCCCGGGAGGGCTCGAATCAGCCCCAGCATTTT. Its protein product is CATSDPREGSNQPQHF.

The table lists this clonotype with a few counts. V gene TRBV7-9 combines with J gene TRBJ2-2; 9 positions match TRBD1. The V segment lost 1 base and the J segment 0 bases; nucleotides outside the gene matches: 6. The CDR3 consists of 18 residues. CDR1 SEHNR and CDR2 FQNEAQ come from the germline V gene (reference sequence). The CDR3 region is CASSLVSWTGANTGELFF. As DNA, the CDR3 is TGTGCCAGCAGCTTAGTCTCCTGGACAGGGGCGAACACCGGGGAGCTGTTTTTT.